This T cell receptor (beta chain) emerged from a study of T cell responses to AZD1222 COVID-19 vaccine. Study observations and caveats: Repertoire sampling happened only post peak T cell response. Regions 160-218 and 743-854 dominated among vaccine-associated CD4 TCRs spanning spike. White British ancestry dominated among donors, who included more females, and clonal diversity was possibly underestimated.

This table comes from immunoSEQ multiplex PCR, and its TCRdb copy is limited to in-frame clones, with some not included. The sample includes fewer than 150,000 clones, about 90% of them seen just once. This clone was seen just once. The target antigen is unknown. This TCR was recovered from an adult in good health. This specimen consisted of peripheral blood, obtained on day 0 of AZD1222 vaccination.

The DNA of the CDR3 is TGCAGCGTTGGGGGAGGACCCCGGGACTACACAGATACGCAGTATTTT. Translated, it gives CSVGGGPRDYTDTQYF. The V gene is TRBV29-1, the J gene TRBJ2-3, with TRBD2 matching 7 bases. The trim removed 4 bases at V and 2 bases at J, leaving 12 bases unmatched. The CDR3 has 16 amino acids. Germline values: CDR1 SQVTM, CDR2 ANQGSEA.